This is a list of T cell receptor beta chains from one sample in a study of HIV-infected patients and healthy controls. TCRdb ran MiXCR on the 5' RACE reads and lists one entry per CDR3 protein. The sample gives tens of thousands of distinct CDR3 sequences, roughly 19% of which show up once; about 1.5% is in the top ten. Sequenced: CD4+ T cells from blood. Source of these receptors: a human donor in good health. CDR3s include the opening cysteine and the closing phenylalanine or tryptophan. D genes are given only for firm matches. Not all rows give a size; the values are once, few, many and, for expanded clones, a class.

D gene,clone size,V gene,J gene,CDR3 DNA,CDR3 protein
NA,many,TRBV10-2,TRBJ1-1,TGCGCCAGCAGTGTGGGGAACACTGAAGCTTTCTTT,CASSVGNTEAFF
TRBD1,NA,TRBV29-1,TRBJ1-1,TGCAGCGTTGTACTTAGACAGGGGTTGGCTTTCTTT,CSVVLRQGLAFF
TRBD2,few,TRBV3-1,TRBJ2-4,TGTGCCAGCAGCCAAGGGACTAGCGGGACACGTAAAAACATTCAGTACTTC,CASSQGTSGTRKNIQYF
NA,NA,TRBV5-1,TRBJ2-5,TGCGCCAGCAGCTTGGAGGCTGAAGAGACCCAGTACTTC,CASSLEAEETQYF
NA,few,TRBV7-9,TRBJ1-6,TGTGCCAGCAGCTTAGTGCGGGACTCAGACGAGGATTCACCCCTCCACTTT,CASSLVRDSDEDSPLHF
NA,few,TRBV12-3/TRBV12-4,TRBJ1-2,TGTGCCAGCAGTTTACCCCGGGGGGGCGGATACTATGGCTACACCTTC,CASSLPRGGGYYGYTF
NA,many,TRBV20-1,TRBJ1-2,TGCAGTGCTAGAGCCAACTATGGCTACACCTTC,CSARANYGYTF
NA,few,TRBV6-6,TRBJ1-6,TGTGCCAGCAGTACCCGTACAGGGAATAATTCACCCCTCCACTTT,CASSTRTGNNSPLHF
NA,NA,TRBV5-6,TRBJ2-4,TGTGCCAGCAGCCTGGCGGGACAGTTAGCCAAAAACATTCAGTACTTC,CASSLAGQLAKNIQYF
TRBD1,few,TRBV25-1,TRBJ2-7,TGTGCCAGCAGTGAATCCTTTGGGACAGCCTACGAGCAGTACTTC,CASSESFGTAYEQYF
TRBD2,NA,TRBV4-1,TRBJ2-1,TGCGCCAGCAGCAGACTAGCGGGACGCTACAATGAGCAGTTCTTC,CASSRLAGRYNEQFF
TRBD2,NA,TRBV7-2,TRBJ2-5,TGTGCCAGCAGCTTAGGAAGCGGGAGAGCGCAAGAGACCCAGTACTTC,CASSLGSGRAQETQYF
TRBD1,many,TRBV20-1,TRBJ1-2,TGCAGTGCTAGCCCCTCTGGACAGGGAAGTTATGGCTACACCTTC,CSASPSGQGSYGYTF
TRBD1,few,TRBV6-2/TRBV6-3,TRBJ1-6,TGTGCCAGCCGGGACAGCAATTCACCCCTCCACTTT,CASRDSNSPLHF
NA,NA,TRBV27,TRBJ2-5,TGTGCCAGCAGTTTATCGTTCAGCCAAGAGACCCAGTACTTC,CASSLSFSQETQYF
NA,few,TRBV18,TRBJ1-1,TGTGCCAGCTCACCACCGGTGCGAACTGAAGCTTTCTTT,CASSPPVRTEAFF
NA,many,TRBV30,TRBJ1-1,TGTGCCTGGAAATTCAAGGCGGGGGGGAACACTGAAGCTTTCTTT,CAWKFKAGGNTEAFF
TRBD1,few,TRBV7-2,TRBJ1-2,TGTGCCAGCAGCACGGTAGGCAGGGGGCGAAATGGCTACACCTTC,CASSTVGRGRNGYTF